This TCR beta chain came from a study of shared clonotypes between healthy human individuals. Study-wide points: Across subsets, estimated richness was generally greater for naive than for memory populations.

Looked up from germline, CDR1 is SGHNT and CDR2 is YYREEE (reference sequence). The CDR3 runs to 16 residues. V was clipped by 3 bases and J by 7 bases; unmatched bases: 11. In the original processing: Junction-only sequences without quality scores came from ImmunoSEQ, so filtering differed. The method was immunoSEQ multiplex PCR; TCRdb's version includes in-frame clones alone and lacks a portion of them. V and J calls and clone size are as listed in that table; D and trimming were resolved from the DNA. Among some 660,000 clones, around four fifths were seen once, and the ten largest hold around 1.8%. As for this clone: What it recognizes is unknown.

The receptor was derived from a woman in her twenties or thirties in good health. The sequenced sample was memory CD4+ T cells sorted from blood. Subset: CD45RA-negative fraction. The chain joins TRBV5-4 to TRBJ2-2; 8 bases fit TRBD2. As DNA, the CDR3 is TGTGCCAGCAGCTCTAAGACTAGCGAGGATGGCGGGGAGCTGTTTTTT. Translating it yields CASSSKTSEDGGELFF.